The clone carrying this TCR beta chain was detected only a few times. The antigen remains unidentified. The germline CDR1 and CDR2 sequences are LNHDA and SQIVND (reference sequence). There are 14 residues in the CDR3. V was trimmed by 3 bases and J by 5 bases, leaving 13 bases between them. Only in-frame clones appear in the TCRdb table, and some are missing; sequencing was by immunoSEQ multiplex PCR. In the table there are 87,000 or so clones, about nine tenths of which are singletons. The source of the sample is a study of siplizumab effects on memory and regulatory T cells. Regarding the study as a whole: Significant reduction of alloreactive sequences traceable to unstimulated CD4+ memory cells was observed with siplizumab. No functional test confirmed suppression by proliferating siplizumab-culture Tregs. The majority of clones, roughly 80-95% of proliferating CD4+ or CD8+ clones, lacked an assignable naive or memory phenotype.

The chain carries TRBV19 and TRBJ1-1; D not certain. The sequence was obtained from a human donor in good health. The sample comprised CD4+ T cells sorted from blood. CDR3 sequence: CASSMAGDETEAFF. As DNA, the CDR3 is TGTGCCAGTAGTATGGCCGGGGATGAAACTGAAGCTTTCTTT.